The clone carrying this T cell receptor (beta chain) was seen a handful of times. Its antigen is still unknown. This sample was included in a study of vaccination and CD4 T cells after COVID-19. About the study: Controls had a CEFX pool, an HIV-1 Nef pool, or no peptide added.

As to treatment: roughly 10-day PBMC culture with coronavirus spike peptide pools or control peptides (ViraFEST assay). Fresh medium (containing IL-2) replaced half the medium on days 3 and 7. Germline-derived CDR1 and CDR2 are MNHNS and SASEGT. V dropped 4 bases and J dropped 4 bases, with 8 bases sitting between them. CDR3 length equals 13 residues. With the Oncomine TCR Beta short-read assay, DNA from cultured CD4+ T cells was sequenced. From cultured CD4+ T cells, genomic DNA was extracted. MiXCR, applied by TCRdb to the PCR reads, yields one record per CDR3 protein. The profile shows some 18,000 distinct CDR3 sequences, 50% to 70% of them singletons.

This receptor was taken from a human donor who had recovered from COVID-19. The input for sequencing was CD4+ T cells from blood, cultured in vitro, taken after SARS-CoV-2 vaccination. The rearrangement joins TRBV6-1 to TRBJ1-3, with a tentative D call TRBD1 (6 bases). In nucleotides, the CDR3 is TGTGCCAGCAGTGCCGGGACAGGAAACACCATATATTTT. This gives the protein CASSAGTGNTIYF.